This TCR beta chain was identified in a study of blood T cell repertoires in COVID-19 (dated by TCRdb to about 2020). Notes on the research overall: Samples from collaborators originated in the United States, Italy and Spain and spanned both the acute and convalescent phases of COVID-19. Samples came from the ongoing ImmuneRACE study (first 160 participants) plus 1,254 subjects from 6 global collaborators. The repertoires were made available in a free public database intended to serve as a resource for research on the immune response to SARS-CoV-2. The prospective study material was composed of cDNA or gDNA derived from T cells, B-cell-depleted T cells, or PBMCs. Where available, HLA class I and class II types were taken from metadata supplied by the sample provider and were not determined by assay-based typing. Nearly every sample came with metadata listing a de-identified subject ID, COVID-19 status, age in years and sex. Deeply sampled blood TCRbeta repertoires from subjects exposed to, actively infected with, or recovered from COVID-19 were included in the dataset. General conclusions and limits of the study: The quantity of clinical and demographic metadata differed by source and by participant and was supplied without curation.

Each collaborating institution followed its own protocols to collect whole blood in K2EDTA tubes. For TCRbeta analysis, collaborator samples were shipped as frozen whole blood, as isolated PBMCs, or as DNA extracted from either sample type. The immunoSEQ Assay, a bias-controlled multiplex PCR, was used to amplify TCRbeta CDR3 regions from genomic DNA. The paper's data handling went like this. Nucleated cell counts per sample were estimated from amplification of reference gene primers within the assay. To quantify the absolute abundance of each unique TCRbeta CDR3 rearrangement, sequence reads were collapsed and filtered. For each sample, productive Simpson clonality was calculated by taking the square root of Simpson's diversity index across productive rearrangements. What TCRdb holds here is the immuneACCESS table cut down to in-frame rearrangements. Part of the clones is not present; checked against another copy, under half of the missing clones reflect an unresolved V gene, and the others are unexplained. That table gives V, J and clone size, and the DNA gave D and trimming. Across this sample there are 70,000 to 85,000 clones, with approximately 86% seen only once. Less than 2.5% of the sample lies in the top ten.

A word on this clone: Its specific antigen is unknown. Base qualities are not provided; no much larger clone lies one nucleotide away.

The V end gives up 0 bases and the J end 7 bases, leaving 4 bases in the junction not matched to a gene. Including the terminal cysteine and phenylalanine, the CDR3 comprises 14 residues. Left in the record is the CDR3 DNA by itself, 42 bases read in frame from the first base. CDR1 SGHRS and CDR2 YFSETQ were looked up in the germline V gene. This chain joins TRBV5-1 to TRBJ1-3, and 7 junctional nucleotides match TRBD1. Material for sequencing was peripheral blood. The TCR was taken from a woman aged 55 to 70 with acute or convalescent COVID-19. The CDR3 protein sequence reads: CASSLEGTENTIYF. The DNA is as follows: TGCGCCAGCAGCTTGGAAGGGACAGAGAACACCATATATTTT.